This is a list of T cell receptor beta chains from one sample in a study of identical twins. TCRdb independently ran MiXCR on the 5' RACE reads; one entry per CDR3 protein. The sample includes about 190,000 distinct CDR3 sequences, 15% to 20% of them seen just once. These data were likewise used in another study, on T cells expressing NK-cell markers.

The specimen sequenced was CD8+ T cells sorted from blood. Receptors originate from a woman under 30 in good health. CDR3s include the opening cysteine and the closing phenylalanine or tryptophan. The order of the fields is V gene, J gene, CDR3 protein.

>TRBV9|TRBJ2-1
CASSVVVVGGSGEQFF
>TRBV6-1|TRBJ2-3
CASSGLAGEADTQYF
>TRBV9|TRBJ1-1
CASSARMGGTEAFF
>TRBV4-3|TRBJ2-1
CASSQGVGAPRNEQFF
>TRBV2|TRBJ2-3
CASSDQADTQYF
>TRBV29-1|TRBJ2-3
CSVVRGLEKTDTQYF
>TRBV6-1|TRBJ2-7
CASSDRLAGGYYEQYF
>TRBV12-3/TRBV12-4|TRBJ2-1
CASSLAIPTVPNEQFF
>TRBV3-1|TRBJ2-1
CASSYKVAGLYNEQFF
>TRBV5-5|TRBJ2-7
CASSLLRSNEQYF
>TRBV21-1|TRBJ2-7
CASLYEQYF
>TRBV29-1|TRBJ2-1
CSVEDRISGSIDEQFF
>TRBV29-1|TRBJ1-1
CSLQGKNTEAFF
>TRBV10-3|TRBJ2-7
CAILEPGQGYEQYF
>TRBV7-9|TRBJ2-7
CAIVGGRSSEQYF
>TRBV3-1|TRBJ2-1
CASSQEWLSSSYNEQFF
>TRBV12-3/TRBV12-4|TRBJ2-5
CASSPGGETQYF
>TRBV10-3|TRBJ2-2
CAISSVLAGDTGELFF
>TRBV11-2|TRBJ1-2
CASSAGTGWSYTF
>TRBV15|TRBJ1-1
CATSRDLNTVNTEAFF
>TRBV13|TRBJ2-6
CASSLQSSGANVLTF
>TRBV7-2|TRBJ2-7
CASSLNRVSHEQYF
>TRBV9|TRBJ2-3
CASSVGQGSTDTQYF
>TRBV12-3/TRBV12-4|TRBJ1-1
CASSPGAPEAFF
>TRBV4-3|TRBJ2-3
CASSQDWVAGGSDTQYF
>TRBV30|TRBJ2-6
CAWSLGSGANVLTF
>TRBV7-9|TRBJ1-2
CASSLFEHFNYGYTF
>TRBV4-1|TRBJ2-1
CASSQDRQNEQFF
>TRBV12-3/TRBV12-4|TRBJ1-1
CASSFGILSNEAFF
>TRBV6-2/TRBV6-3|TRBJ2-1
CASSHFPPRTSGSVGEQFF
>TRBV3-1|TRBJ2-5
CASSHPAGTQYF
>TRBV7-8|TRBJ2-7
CASSLVADVTYEQYF
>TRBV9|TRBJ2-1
CASSLGGGSGEQFF
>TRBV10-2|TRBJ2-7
CASSVDKAYEQYF
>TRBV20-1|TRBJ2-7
CSASGTYEQYF
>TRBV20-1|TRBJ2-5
CSARDPWGTQYF
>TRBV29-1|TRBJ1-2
CSARWDYGYTF
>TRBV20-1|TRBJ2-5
CSAPREETQYF
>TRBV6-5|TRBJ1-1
CASSYSLQGGTEAFF
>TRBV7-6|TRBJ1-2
CASGWDGSYGYTF
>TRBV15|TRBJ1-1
CATSRERGTEAFF
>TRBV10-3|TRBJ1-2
CAISDSGINEGYTF
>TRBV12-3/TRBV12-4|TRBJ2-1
CASGGPYNEQFF
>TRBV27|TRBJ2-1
CASTPRGAAGEQFF
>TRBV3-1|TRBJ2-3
CASSQGGGTPLADTQYF
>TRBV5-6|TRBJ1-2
CASSPLEGQGRYGYTF
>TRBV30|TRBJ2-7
CAWTSGSGEQYF
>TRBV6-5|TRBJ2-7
CASSYSKGHSYEQYF
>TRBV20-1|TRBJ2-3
CSVRGGGSGGTNTDTQYF
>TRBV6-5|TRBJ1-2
CASSYGTGLGGYTF
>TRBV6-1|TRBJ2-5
CASSLRTGDHQETQYF
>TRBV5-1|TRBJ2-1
CASSFSTGYNEQFF
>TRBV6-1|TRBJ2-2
CASSPQGTGELFF
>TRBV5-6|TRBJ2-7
CASSLALRGGHEQYF
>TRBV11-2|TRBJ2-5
CASSDPGTSKETQYF